Listed here are 26 T cell receptor beta chains from one sample, sequenced in a study of cytomegalovirus exposure and HLA in healthy donors. The PCR made use of 60 Vbeta and 13 Jbeta primers. The protocol was immunoSEQ multiplex PCR, while the TCRdb copy is restricted to in-frame clones and leaves out a portion. Among about 130,000 clones listed, roughly three quarters were seen once. Sequencing was carried out using PBMCs. The receptors shown here come from a woman in her twenties or thirties in good health and CMV-seronegative.

V gene TRBV2 combines with J gene TRBJ2-7; weak D call: TRBD1 (6 bases). V was trimmed by 7 bases and J by 4 bases, leaving 14 bases between them. The CDR3 is 13 amino acids. Germline assignment: CDR1 SNHLY and CDR2 FYNNEI. DNA of the CDR3: TGTGCCAGCATGGTGGGGGCTATATACGAGCAGTACTTC. Its translation: CASMVGAIYEQYF.

V gene TRBV7-3 combines with J gene TRBJ2-2; D is possibly TRBD1 (5 bases). In germline, CDR1 is SGHTA, CDR2 FQGTGA. CDR3 length equals 13 residues. Trimming pared 5 bases from V and 4 bases from J, leaving 8 bases between. CDR3 residues: CASSRQPTGELFF. CDR3 nucleotides: TGTGCCAGCAGCCGACAGCCCACCGGGGAGCTGTTTTTT.

J is TRBJ1-1 and V is TRBV5-1; perhaps TRBD1 as D (6 bases). Germline CDR1 and CDR2: SGHRS and YFSETQ. The CDR3 has 15 amino acids. V was trimmed by 0 bases and J by 1 base, leaving 10 bases between them. CDR3 DNA sequence: TGCGCCAGCAGCTTGGTAGGGGGTTCGAACACTGAAGCTTTCTTT. Translation: CASSLVGGSNTEAFF.

To note about this clone: Germline is not matched at one junction end, which may reflect a read error. The gene calls are TRBV5-8 and TRBJ2-7, with 7 bases that match TRBD2. The CDR3 is made up of 16 amino acids. Germline assignment: CDR1 SGHTS and CDR2 YDEGEE. CDR3 DNA sequence: TGTGCCAGCAGTCTGGGCCCCCCTAGCGGCACCTACGAGCGGTACTTC. As protein: CASSLGPPSGTYERYF.

The chain recombines TRBV5-1 with TRBJ2-1; 11 positions match TRBD2. The V gene's germline CDR1 is SGHRS and CDR2 YFSETQ. Trimming at V came to 0 bases and at J to 5 bases, leaving 1 base not matched to a gene. This CDR3 contains 15 residues. The CDR3 region has the DNA TGCGCCAGCAGCTTGGTGGGACTAGCGGACAATGAGCAGTTCTTC. Its protein is CASSLVGLADNEQFF.

V usage is TRBV11-2 and J usage is TRBJ1-1, with TRBD1 as a possible D gene (6 bases). The germline V and J ends were trimmed by 4 bases and 4 bases, with 16 bases remaining between them. In germline, CDR1 is SGHAT, CDR2 FQNNGV. This CDR3 contains 15 residues. CDR3 nucleotide sequence: TGTGCCAGCAGCTCACTAACAGACAGGAGCACTGAAGCTTTCTTT. Its protein product is CASSSLTDRSTEAFF.

J is TRBJ1-4 and V is TRBV2, with 9 bases aligning to TRBD1. Germline V lookup: CDR1 SNHLY, CDR2 FYNNEI. The CDR3 is made up of 15 amino acids. V lost 6 bases, J lost 8 bases, and 10 bases stayed unmatched. DNA for the CDR3: TGTGCCAGCAGCCAGGGGACAGGGAGATGGGAAAAACTGTTTTTT. Encoded protein: CASSQGTGRWEKLFF.

The rearrangement links TRBV9 to TRBJ2-5, with D possibly matching TRBD2 (5 bases). V dropped 4 bases and J dropped 0 bases, with 13 bases sitting between them. CDR1 and CDR2 from the germline V gene are SGDLS and YYNGEE. There are 15 residues in the CDR3. The DNA for the CDR3 is TGTGCCAGCAGCCCGATGGGAGCTCACCAAGAGACCCAGTACTTC. Translating it yields CASSPMGAHQETQYF.

Note on this clone: One end of the junction does not line up with germline, which may come from a read error. The chain links TRBV5-1 to TRBJ1-4; 8 bases are a match to TRBD1. The germline gives CDR1 SGHRS, CDR2 YFSETQ. The CDR3 totals 15 residues. CDR3 residues: CASGQGWGTNEKLFF. The DNA of the CDR3 is TGCGCCAGCGGACAGGGTTGGGGAACTAATGAAAAACTATTTTTT. Using reference TRBV5-1 and TRBJ1-4 for the parts outside the CDR3, the full variable domain is KAGVTQTPRYLIKTRGQQVTLSCSPISGHRSVSWYQQTPGQGLQFLFEYFSETQRNKGNFPGRFSGRQFSNSRSEMNVSTLELGDSALYLCASGQGWGTNEKLFFGSGTQLSVL.

V is TRBV5-5 and J is TRBJ2-3, with 9 bases matching TRBD1. J gave up 7 bases and V 0 bases, and 9 bases lay outside the gene matches. The germline gives CDR1 SGHKS, CDR2 YYEKEE (reference sequence). The CDR3 extends over 16 amino acids. The CDR3, as DNA: TGTGCCAGCAGCTTGGGGCGGGACAGGGATAGGAATACGCAGTATTTT. Translated: CASSLGRDRDRNTQYF.

The chain has TRBV6-1 and TRBJ2-1, with 14 bases matching TRBD2. CDR1 and CDR2 from the germline V gene are MNHNS and SASEGT. The length of the CDR3 is 15 residues. After removal of 8 bases from V and 10 bases from J, the junction contained 10 bases not matched to a gene. CDR3 residues: CASLYGTSGGREQFF. CDR3 bases: TGTGCCAGCTTGTATGGGACTAGCGGGGGAAGAGAGCAGTTCTTC.

J is TRBJ1-4 and V is TRBV5-4, with D possibly TRBD1 on 6 matching bases. Germline V lookup: CDR1 SGHNT, CDR2 YYREEE (reference sequence). Trimming took 2 bases from V and 8 from J, leaving 13 bases between them. CDR3 length: 14 residues. CDR3 DNA sequence: TGTGCCAGCAGCTTACAGGGCCTGGAGGAAAAACTGTTTTTT. Its protein is CASSLQGLEEKLFF.

The chain employs TRBV6-5 and TRBJ1-1; 8 nucleotides match TRBD1. After removal of 6 bases from V and 10 bases from J, the junction contained 16 bases not matched to a gene. Germline CDR1 reads MNHEY; CDR2 reads SVGAGI. The CDR3 totals 15 residues. The CDR3 spells CASSPRGQGVAGAFF. The CDR3 DNA reads as TGTGCCAGCAGCCCCAGGGGGCAGGGGGTAGCCGGAGCTTTCTTT.

The chain couples TRBV6-1 to TRBJ2-1; tentative D call: TRBD1 (5 bases). This CDR3 has 16 residues. Trimming cost V 2 bases and J 0 bases, with 11 bases left between them. The germline gives CDR1 MNHNS, CDR2 SASEGT. CDR3 in amino acids: CASSERARGSYNEQFF. The CDR3 nucleotides are TGTGCCAGCAGTGAACGGGCTAGGGGCTCCTACAATGAGCAGTTCTTC.

This clone was seen a handful of times. The rearrangement joins TRBV6-1 to TRBJ2-3; 8 bases match TRBD2. Per germline, CDR1 MNHNS and CDR2 SASEGT. This CDR3 has 15 residues. V shed 4 bases, J shed 6 bases, and the junction held 9 bases outside the gene matches. CDR3: CASSVGTSPSDTQYF. In nucleotides, the CDR3 is TGTGCCAGCAGTGTAGGGACTAGTCCTTCCGATACGCAGTATTTT.

The chain recombines TRBV5-6 with TRBJ2-7; D is uncertain. CDR3 size: 16 residues. V lost 4 bases and J 2 bases, leaving 19 bases between the germline ends. CDR1 is SGHDT and CDR2 is YYEEEE in the germline V gene. The CDR3 loop reads CASSRMGVARTYEQYF. For the CDR3, the DNA is TGTGCCAGCAGCCGCATGGGCGTGGCGCGAACCTACGAGCAGTACTTC.

The V and J genes are TRBV27 and TRBJ2-2, with a weak D call TRBD1 (5 bases). This CDR3 has 13 residues. CDR1 and CDR2 from the germline V gene are MNHEY and SMNVEV (reference sequence). V lost 6 bases and J 5 bases, leaving 10 bases between the germline ends. DNA for the CDR3: TGTGCCAGCAGGCTTCAGGGTACCGGGGAGCTGTTTTTT. Translation gives CASRLQGTGELFF.

V gene TRBV6-5 combines with J gene TRBJ2-7, with 10 bases matching TRBD1. V lost 0 bases and J lost 7; bases outside the gene matches: 6. From germline, CDR1 is MNHEY and CDR2 SVGAGI. This CDR3 is 15 amino acids long. CDR3 sequence (DNA): TGTGCCAGCAGTTACTCACCGGGACAGGGGTGGGAGCAGTACTTC. This translates into CASSYSPGQGWEQYF.

The V gene is TRBV5-1, the J gene TRBJ1-4, with D hard to call. With 0 bases removed from V and 2 bases from J, the gap between germline ends came to 8 bases. This CDR3 contains 15 residues. CDR1 is SGHRS, CDR2 YFSETQ, per germline. As DNA, the CDR3 is TGCGCCAGCAGCTTGGATTTCAGGACTAATGAAAAACTGTTTTTT. It translates to CASSLDFRTNEKLFF.

The chain is built from TRBV7-6 and TRBJ2-7, with 8 positions matching TRBD1. CDR1 is SGHVS and CDR2 is FNYEAQ in the germline V gene. The V and J ends lost 7 bases and 3 bases, in that order; junction bases with no gene match: 5. The CDR3 spans 13 residues. The CDR3 coding sequence is TGTGCCAGCACCACAGGACAGGGCTACGAGCAGTACTTC. Translating gives CASTTGQGYEQYF.

The CDR3 region is CASSPPYGGAGGYTF. The CDR3 DNA sequence: TGTGCCAGCAGCCCCCCCTATGGGGGGGCGGGTGGCTACACCTTC. The chain has TRBV9 and TRBJ1-2, with a possible D match to TRBD1 (6 bases). V lost 4 bases, J lost 7 bases, and 20 bases lay in between. This CDR3 comprises 15 residues. Germline V CDR1 and CDR2: SGDLS, YYNGEE.

The rearrangement joins TRBV4-3 to TRBJ2-1; D perhaps matches TRBD2 (6 bases). V dropped 2 bases and J dropped 6 bases, with 8 bases sitting between them. Germline loops: CDR1 LGHNA, CDR2 YSLEER. The CDR3 is made up of 13 amino acids. The CDR3 coding sequence is TGCGCCAGCAGCCAAACTAGCAGCAATGAGCAGTTCTTC. It encodes CASSQTSSNEQFF.

The chain couples TRBV28 to TRBJ2-1; 7 nucleotides line up with TRBD2. With 4 bases clipped from V and 12 bases from J, the junction kept 9 bases outside the gene matches. This CDR3 is built from 13 residues. CDR1 and CDR2 from the germline V gene are MDHEN and SYDVKM. CDR3 in DNA: TGTGCCAGCAGTTCCCCCCCTGGACTAGGGCAGTTCTTC. It specifies CASSSPPGLGQFF.

The chain is built from TRBV13 and TRBJ2-5; 8 bases line up with TRBD1. The V gene's germline CDR1 is PRHDT and CDR2 FYEKMQ (reference sequence). The CDR3 is 15 amino acids. The V and J ends lost 3 bases and 1 base, in that order; junction bases with no gene match: 4. The CDR3 loop is CASSFRTGIQETQYF. CDR3 bases: TGTGCCAGCAGCTTTCGGACAGGGATCCAAGAGACCCAGTACTTC.

This chain links TRBV12-5 with TRBJ1-4; 8 nucleotides align to TRBD1. J lost 8 bases, V lost 5 bases, and 7 bases had no gene match. In germline, CDR1 is LGHNT, CDR2 FRNRAP. The CDR3 is made up of 14 amino acids. CDR3 in DNA: TGTGCTAGTGGTCCTGGACAGGGTGAAGAAAAACTGTTTTTT. It is translated as CASGPGQGEEKLFF.

The V and J genes are TRBV5-1 and TRBJ2-3; D gene unclear. V lost 7 bases, J lost 6 bases, and 9 bases lay in between. Germline CDR1 and CDR2: SGHRS and YFSETQ. This CDR3 spans 11 amino acids. The CDR3 DNA follows: TGCGCCAGCCGTTTAGCTGATACGCAGTATTTT. This codes for CASRLADTQYF.